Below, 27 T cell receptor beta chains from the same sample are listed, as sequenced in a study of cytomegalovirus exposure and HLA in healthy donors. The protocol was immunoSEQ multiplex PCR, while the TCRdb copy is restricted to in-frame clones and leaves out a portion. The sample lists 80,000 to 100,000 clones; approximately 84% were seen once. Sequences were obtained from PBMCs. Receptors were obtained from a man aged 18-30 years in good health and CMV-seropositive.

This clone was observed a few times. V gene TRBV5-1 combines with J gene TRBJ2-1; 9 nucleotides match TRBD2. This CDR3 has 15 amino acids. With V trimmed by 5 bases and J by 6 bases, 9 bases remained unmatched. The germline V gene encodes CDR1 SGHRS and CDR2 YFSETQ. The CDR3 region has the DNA TGCGCCAGCAGTTATGCGGGAGGGGCTGTCAATGAGCAGTTCTTC. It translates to CASSYAGGAVNEQFF.

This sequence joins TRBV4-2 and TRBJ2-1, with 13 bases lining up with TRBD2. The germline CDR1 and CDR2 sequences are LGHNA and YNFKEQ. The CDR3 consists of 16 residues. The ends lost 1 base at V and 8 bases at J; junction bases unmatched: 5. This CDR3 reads CASSQVTSGGAHEQFF. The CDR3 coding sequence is TGTGCCAGCAGCCAAGTTACTAGCGGGGGGGCCCATGAGCAGTTCTTC.

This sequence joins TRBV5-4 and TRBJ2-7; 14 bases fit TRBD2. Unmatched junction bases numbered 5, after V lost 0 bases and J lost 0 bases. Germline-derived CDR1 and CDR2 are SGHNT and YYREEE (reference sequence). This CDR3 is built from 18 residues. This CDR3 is CASSLETGTSGSSYEQYF. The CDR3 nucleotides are TGTGCCAGCAGCTTGGAAACAGGGACTAGCGGGAGCTCCTACGAGCAGTACTTC.

The CDR3: CASSVDSGSSYEQYF. The CDR3, as DNA: TGTGCCAGCAGTGTGGATAGCGGGAGCTCCTACGAGCAGTACTTC. The chain has TRBV2 and TRBJ2-7; 9 bases line up with TRBD2. The trim removed 4 bases at V and 0 bases at J, leaving 4 bases unmatched. The CDR3 consists of 15 residues. The germline V gene has CDR1 SNHLY and CDR2 FYNNEI. The full variable domain, its missing parts supplied by reference TRBV2 and TRBJ2-7, is EPEVTQTPSHQVTQMGQEVILRCVPISNHLYFYWYRQILGQKVEFLVSFYNNEISEKSEIFDDQFSVERPDGSNFTLKIRSTKLEDSAMYFCASSVDSGSSYEQYFGPGTRLTVT.

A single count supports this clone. In DNA form, the CDR3 reads TGTGCCAGCAGCCCGGGGTGGGTGAACAATGAGCAGTTCTTC. Translating it yields CASSPGWVNNEQFF. V is TRBV7-9 and J is TRBJ2-1, with a possible D match to TRBD2 (5 bases). The V end was cut by 5 bases, the J end by 5 bases, with 13 bases between. The CDR3 sequence is 14 residues long. Germline V lookup: CDR1 SEHNR, CDR2 FQNEAQ (reference sequence). Supplemented by reference TRBV7-9 and TRBJ2-1, the full variable domain reads DTGVSQNPRHKITKRGQNVTFRCDPISEHNRLYWYRQTLGQGPEFLTYFQNEAQLEKSRLLSDRFSAERPKGSFSTLEIQRTEQGDSAMYLCASSPGWVNNEQFFGPGTRLTVL.

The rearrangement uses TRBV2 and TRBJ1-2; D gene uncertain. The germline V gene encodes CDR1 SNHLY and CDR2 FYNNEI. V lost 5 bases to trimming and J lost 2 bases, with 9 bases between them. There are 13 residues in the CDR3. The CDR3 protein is CASSLVSNYGYTF. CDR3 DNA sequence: TGTGCCAGCAGTCTAGTTAGCAACTATGGCTACACCTTC.

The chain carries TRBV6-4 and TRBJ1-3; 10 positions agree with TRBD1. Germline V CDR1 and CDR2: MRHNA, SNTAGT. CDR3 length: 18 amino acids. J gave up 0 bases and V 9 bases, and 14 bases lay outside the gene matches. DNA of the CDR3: TGTGCCAGGAGACGCACCGGGACAGGGGAGAGCTCTGGAAACACCATATATTTT. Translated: CARRRTGTGESSGNTIYF.

The CDR3 coding sequence is TGCGCCAGCAGCCAAGATGGAAGTCAGGGGGGCGCGGGGATTCGTCCCCAGCATTTT. As protein: CASSQDGSQGGAGIRPQHF. The chain uses TRBV4-1 and TRBJ1-5; 7 bases line up with TRBD1. CDR1 and CDR2 from the germline V gene are MGHRA and YSYEKL. V trimming: 0 bases; J trimming: 10 bases; junction bases outside the gene matches: 21. This CDR3 has 19 residues.

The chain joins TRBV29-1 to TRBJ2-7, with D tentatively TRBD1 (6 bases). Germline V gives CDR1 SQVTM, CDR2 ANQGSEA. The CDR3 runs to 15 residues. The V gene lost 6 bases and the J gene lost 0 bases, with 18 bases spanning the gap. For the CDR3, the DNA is TGCAGCGTGGGTTTCACAGGGAAAACCTCCTACGAGCAGTACTTC. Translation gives CSVGFTGKTSYEQYF.

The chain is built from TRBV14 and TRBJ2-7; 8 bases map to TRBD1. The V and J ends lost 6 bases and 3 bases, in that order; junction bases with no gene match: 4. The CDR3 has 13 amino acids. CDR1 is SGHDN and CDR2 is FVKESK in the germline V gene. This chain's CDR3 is CASSFDRGYEQYF. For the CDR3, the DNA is TGTGCCAGCAGTTTCGACAGGGGCTACGAGCAGTACTTC.

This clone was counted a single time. The CDR3 reads CASSFLRNQETQYF. The DNA for the CDR3 is TGCGCCAGCAGCTTCTTGCGAAACCAAGAGACCCAGTACTTC. This chain uses TRBV5-1 with TRBJ2-5; D remains unclear. Germline V lookup: CDR1 SGHRS, CDR2 YFSETQ. The CDR3 spans 14 residues. The V end lost 2 bases, the J end lost 0 bases, and 8 bases lay between the germline ends.

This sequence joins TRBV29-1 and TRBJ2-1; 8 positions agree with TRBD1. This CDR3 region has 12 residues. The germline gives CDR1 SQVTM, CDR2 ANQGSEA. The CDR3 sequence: CRGQDSYNEQFF. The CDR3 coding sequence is TGCAGGGGACAGGATTCATACAATGAGCAGTTCTTC.

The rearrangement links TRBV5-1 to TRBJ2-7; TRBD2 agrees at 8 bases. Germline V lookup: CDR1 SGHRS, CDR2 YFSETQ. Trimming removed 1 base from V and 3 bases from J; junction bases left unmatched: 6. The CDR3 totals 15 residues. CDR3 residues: CASSLPSGGFYEQYF. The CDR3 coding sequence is TGCGCCAGCAGCTTGCCGAGCGGGGGATTCTACGAGCAGTACTTC.

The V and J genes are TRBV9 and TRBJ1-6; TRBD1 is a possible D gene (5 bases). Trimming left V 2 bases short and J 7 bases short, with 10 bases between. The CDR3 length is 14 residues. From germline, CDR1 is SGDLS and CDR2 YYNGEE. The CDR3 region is CASSVDGGNSPLHF. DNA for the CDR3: TGTGCCAGCAGCGTCGACGGGGGAAATTCACCCCTCCACTTT. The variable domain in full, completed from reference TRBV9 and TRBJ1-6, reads DSGVTQTPKHLITATGQRVTLRCSPRSGDLSVYWYQQSLDQGLQFLIQYYNGEERAKGNILERFSAQQFPDLHSELNLSSLELGDSALYFCASSVDGGNSPLHFGNGTRLTVT.

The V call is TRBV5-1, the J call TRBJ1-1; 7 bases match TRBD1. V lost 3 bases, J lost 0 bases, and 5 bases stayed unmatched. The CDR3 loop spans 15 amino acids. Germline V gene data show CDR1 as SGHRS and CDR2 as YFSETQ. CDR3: CASSWRDSLNTEAFF. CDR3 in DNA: TGCGCCAGCAGCTGGCGGGACAGTTTGAACACTGAAGCTTTCTTT.

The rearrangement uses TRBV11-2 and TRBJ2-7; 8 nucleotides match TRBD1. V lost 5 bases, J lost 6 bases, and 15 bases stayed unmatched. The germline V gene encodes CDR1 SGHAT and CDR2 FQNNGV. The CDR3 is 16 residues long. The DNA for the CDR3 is TGTGCCAGCAGCCGAGACGACAGGGGAATTGTGAGCGAGCAGTACTTC. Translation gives CASSRDDRGIVSEQYF. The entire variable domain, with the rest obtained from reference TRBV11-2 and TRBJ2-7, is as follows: EAGVAQSPRYKIIEKRQSVAFWCNPISGHATLYWYQQILGQGPKLLIQFQNNGVVDDSQLPKDRFSAERLKGVDSTLKIQPAKLEDSAVYLCASSRDDRGIVSEQYFGPGTRLTVT.

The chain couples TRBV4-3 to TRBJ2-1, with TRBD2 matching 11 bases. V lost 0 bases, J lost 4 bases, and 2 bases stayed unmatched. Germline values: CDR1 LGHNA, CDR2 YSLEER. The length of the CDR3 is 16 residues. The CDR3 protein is CASSQDPSGGYNEQFF. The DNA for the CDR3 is TGCGCCAGCAGCCAAGATCCTAGCGGGGGGTACAATGAGCAGTTCTTC.

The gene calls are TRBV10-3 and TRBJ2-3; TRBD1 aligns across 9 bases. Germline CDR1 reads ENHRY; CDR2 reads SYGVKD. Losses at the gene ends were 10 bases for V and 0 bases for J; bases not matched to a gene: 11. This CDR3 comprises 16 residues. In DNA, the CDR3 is TGTGCCACCGGGACAGGGTGGGAATCTAGCACAGATACGCAGTATTTT. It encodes CATGTGWESSTDTQYF.

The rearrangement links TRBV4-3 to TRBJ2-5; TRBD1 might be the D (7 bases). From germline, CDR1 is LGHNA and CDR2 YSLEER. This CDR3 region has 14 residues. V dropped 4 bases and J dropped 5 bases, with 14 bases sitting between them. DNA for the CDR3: TGCGCCAGCAGCCGAGCCAGGGGGGTCGAGACCCAGTACTTC. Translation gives CASSRARGVETQYF.

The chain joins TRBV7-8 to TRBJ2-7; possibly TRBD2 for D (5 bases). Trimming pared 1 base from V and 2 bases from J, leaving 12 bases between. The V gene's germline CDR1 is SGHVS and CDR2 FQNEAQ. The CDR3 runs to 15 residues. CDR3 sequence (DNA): TGTGCCAGCAGCTTAGTCGAGGGAATCGCCTACGAGCAGTACTTC. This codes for CASSLVEGIAYEQYF. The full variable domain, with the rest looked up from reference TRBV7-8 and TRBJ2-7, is GAGVSQSPRYKVAKRGQDVALRCDPISGHVSLFWYQQALGQGPEFLTYFQNEAQLDKSGLPSDRFFAERPEGSVSTLKIQRTQQEDSAVYLCASSLVEGIAYEQYFGPGTRLTVT.

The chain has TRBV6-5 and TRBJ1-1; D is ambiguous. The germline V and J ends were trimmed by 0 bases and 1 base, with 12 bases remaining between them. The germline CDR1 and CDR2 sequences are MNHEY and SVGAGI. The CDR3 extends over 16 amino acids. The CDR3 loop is CASSYSSGRQNTEAFF. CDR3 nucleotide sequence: TGTGCCAGCAGTTACTCGAGCGGCAGGCAGAACACTGAAGCTTTCTTT.

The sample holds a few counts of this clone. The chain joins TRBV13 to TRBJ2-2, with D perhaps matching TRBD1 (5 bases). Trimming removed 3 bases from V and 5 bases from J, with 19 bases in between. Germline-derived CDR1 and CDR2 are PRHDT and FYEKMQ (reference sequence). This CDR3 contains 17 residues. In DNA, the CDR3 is TGTGCCAGCAGCTTTGCCTCCAGCGCTAGGGGAACCGGGGAGCTGTTTTTT. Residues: CASSFASSARGTGELFF.

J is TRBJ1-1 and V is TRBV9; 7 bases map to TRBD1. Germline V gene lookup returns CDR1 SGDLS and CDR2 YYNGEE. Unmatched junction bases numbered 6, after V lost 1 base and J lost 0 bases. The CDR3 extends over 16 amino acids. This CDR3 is CASSVRSQGVNTEAFF. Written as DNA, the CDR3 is TGTGCCAGCAGCGTACGGTCCCAGGGGGTGAACACTGAAGCTTTCTTT. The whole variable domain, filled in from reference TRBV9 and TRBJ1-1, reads DSGVTQTPKHLITATGQRVTLRCSPRSGDLSVYWYQQSLDQGLQFLIQYYNGEERAKGNILERFSAQQFPDLHSELNLSSLELGDSALYFCASSVRSQGVNTEAFFGQGTRLTVV.

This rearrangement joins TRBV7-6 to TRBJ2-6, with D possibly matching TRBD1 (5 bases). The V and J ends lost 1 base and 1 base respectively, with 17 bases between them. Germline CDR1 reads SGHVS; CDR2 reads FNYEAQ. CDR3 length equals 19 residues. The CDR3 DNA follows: TGTGCCAGCAGCTTAGGGGTGGGCAGGGTCCTTTCTGGGGCCAACGTCCTGACTTTC. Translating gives CASSLGVGRVLSGANVLTF.

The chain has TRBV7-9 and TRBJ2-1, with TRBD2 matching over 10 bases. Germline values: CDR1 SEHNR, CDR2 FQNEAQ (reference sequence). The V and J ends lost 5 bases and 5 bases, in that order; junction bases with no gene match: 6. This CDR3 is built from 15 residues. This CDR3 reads CASSTRTSGDNEQFF. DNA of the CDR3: TGTGCCAGCAGCACCCGGACTAGCGGAGACAATGAGCAGTTCTTC.

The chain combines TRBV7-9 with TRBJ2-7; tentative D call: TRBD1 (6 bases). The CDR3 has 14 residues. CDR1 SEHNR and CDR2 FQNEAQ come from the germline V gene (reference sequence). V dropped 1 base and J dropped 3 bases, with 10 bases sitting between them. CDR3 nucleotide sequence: TGTGCCAGCAGCTTAGTTGGCAGGGGCTACGAGCAGTACTTC. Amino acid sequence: CASSLVGRGYEQYF.

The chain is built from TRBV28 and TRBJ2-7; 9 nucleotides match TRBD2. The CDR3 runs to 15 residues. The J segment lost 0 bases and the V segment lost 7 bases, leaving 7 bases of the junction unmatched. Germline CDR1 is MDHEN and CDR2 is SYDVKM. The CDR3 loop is CASNSASGNSYEQYF. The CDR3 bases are TGTGCCAGCAATTCGGCTAGCGGGAACTCCTACGAGCAGTACTTC.